This TCR beta chain originates from a study of breast tumors, draining lymph nodes, adjacent tissues. Whole-study results and caveats: Tumor TCR diversity was below lymph nodes but above nontumor tissue.

This CDR3 is 16 amino acids long. V was clipped by 1 base and J by 8 bases; unmatched bases: 8. Germline CDR1 is DFQATT and CDR2 is SNEGSKA (reference sequence). TCRdb fed the multiplex PCR reads into MiXCR, producing one record per CDR3 protein. The sample has 150,000 to 200,000 distinct CDR3 sequences, roughly 35% seen once. This clonotype was detected many times. Its antigen is as yet unknown. Breast cancer patients provided tissue from their axillary draining lymph nodes. Sequencing input: axillary lymph node tissue. The source is a female donor with breast cancer. Some clones in this sample may be carry-over from other donors' samples. The chain joins TRBV20-1 to TRBJ2-1; 13 bases align to TRBD2. The CDR3 DNA reads as TGCAGTGCTAGAGGTCCGACTAGCGGGAGGATCTATGAGCAGTTCTTC. Protein sequence: CSARGPTSGRIYEQFF.